This is a list of T cell receptor beta chains from one sample in a study of blood T cell repertoires in COVID-19. TCRdb's table, derived via immunoSEQ multiplex PCR, lists solely in-frame clones and lacks some. In the table there are 200,000 to 250,000 clones, more than 65% of which are singletons. Sequencing used peripheral blood. The receptor set was obtained from a woman of 80 years or more with acute or convalescent COVID-19. CDR3s include the opening cysteine and the closing phenylalanine or tryptophan. Rows give clone size only sometimes, using once, few, many, or a class for an expanded clone.

clone size	V gene	CDR3 protein
-	TRBV3-1/TRBV3-2	CASSQAQSYGYTF
-	TRBV10-3	CAISASAGSYNEQFF
-	TRBV5-4	CASSLVGADGYTF
few	TRBV11-3	CASSSSGGPGNEQFF
-	TRBV9	CASSQDRTGNTIYF
-	TRBV6-1	CASSEAQGASGGYTF
-	TRBV4-1	CASSSGQGGWRATNEKLFF
-	TRBV7-8	CASSPGQEAFF
-	TRBV30	CAWTGRGNTEAFF
-	TRBV10-3	CAISDLQGQETQYF
once	TRBV25-1	CASSATEFSGNTIYF
-	TRBV28	CASSLNRADNSPLHF
-	TRBV5-1	CASSFQQGTSKAGYTF
few	TRBV15	CATTDDRGIGNQPQHF
-	TRBV3-1/TRBV3-2	CASSQTSGGPNEQFF
-	TRBV2	CASSDSPYNEQFF
-	TRBV2	CASSFRGVHEQFF
-	TRBV2	CASSGQHKAGELFF